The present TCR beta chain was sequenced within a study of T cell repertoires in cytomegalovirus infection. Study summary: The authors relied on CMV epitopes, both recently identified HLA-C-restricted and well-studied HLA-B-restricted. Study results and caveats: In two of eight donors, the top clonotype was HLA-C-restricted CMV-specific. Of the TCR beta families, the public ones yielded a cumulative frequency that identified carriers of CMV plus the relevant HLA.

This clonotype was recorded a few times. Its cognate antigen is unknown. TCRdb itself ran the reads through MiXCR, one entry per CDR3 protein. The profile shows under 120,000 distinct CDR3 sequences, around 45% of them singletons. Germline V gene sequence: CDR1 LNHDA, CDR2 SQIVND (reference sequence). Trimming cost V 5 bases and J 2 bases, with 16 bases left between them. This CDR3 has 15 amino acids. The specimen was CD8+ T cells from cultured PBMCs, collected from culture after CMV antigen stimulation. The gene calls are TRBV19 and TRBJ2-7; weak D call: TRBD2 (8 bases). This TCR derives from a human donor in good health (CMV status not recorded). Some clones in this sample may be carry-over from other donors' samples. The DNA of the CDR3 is TGTGCCAGTAGTGCAGCGGGGGACAGCCCCTACGAGCAGTACTTC. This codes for CASSAAGDSPYEQYF.